This TCR beta chain was profiled in a study of shared clonotypes between healthy human individuals. Between the trimmed V and J ends, which lost 9 bases and 0 bases, there was a span of 14 bases. The CDR3 spans 15 residues. Germline lookup yields CDR1 SNHLY and CDR2 FYNNEI. Caucasian adults living in Nashville, Tennessee, provided all samples. Original analysis: For the immunoSEQ data, sequences were junction-only without quality scores, so filtering differed. Assay: immunoSEQ multiplex PCR; the TCRdb copy retains only in-frame clones and omits some. Clonal size and the V and J genes are those of that table, whereas D and trimming came from the DNA. The sample lists about 640,000 clones; 72% were seen once.

V gene TRBV2 combines with J gene TRBJ2-2; D is ambiguous. The source of this sequence is a woman between 25 and 40 years old in good health. The sequencing sample was made of memory CD4+ T cells sorted from blood. The subset here: CD45RA-negative fraction. The CDR3 region is CASELTPANTGELFF. In nucleotides, the CDR3 is TGTGCCAGTGAGCTCACCCCCGCGAACACCGGGGAGCTGTTTTTT.